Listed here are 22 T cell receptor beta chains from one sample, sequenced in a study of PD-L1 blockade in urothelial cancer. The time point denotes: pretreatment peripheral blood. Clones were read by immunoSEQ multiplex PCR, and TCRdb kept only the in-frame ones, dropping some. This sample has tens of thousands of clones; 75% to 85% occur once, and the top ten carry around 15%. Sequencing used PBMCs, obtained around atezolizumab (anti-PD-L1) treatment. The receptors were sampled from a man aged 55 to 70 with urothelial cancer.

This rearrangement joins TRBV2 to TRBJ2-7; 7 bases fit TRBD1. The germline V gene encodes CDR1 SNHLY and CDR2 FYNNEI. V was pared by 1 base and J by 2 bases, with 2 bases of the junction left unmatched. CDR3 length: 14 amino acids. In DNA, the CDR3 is TGTGCCAGCAGTGAAGGGGACAGTACCTACGAGCAGTACTTC. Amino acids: CASSEGDSTYEQYF.

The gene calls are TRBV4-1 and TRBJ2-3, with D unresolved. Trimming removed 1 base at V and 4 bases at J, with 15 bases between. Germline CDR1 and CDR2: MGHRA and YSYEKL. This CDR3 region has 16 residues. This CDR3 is CASSQVSDIRPDTQYF. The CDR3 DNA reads TGCGCCAGCAGCCAAGTTTCCGACATCAGACCAGATACGCAGTATTTT.

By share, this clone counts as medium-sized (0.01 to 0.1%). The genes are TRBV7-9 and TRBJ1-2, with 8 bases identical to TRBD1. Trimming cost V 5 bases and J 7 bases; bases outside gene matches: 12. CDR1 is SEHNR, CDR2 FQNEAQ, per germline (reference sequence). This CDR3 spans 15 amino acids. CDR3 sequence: CASSAGQGGHGGYTF. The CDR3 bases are TGTGCCAGCAGCGCAGGACAGGGTGGCCATGGTGGCTACACCTTC.

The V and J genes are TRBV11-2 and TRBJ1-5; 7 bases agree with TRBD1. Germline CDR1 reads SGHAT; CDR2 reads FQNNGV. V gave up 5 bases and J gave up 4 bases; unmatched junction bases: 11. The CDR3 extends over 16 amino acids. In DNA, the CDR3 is TGTGCCAGCAGCGCTTCCTCAGGGGGGTCTAATCAGCCCCAGCATTTT. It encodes CASSASSGGSNQPQHF.

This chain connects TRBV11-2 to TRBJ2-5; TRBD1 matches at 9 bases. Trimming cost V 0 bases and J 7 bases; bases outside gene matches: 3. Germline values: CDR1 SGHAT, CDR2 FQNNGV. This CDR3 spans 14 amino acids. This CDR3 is CASSLEQGAGTQYF. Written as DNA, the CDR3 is TGTGCCAGCAGCTTAGAACAGGGGGCCGGGACCCAGTACTTC. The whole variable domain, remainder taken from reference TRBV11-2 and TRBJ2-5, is EAGVAQSPRYKIIEKRQSVAFWCNPISGHATLYWYQQILGQGPKLLIQFQNNGVVDDSQLPKDRFSAERLKGVDSTLKIQPAKLEDSAVYLCASSLEQGAGTQYFGPGTRLLVL.

The CDR3 DNA sequence: TGTGCCATCAGCCCGGGACAGGGTGAAGCTTTCTTT. It encodes CAISPGQGEAFF. The chain couples TRBV10-3 to TRBJ1-1, with 9 bases matching TRBD1. Germline-derived CDR1 and CDR2 are ENHRY and SYGVKD. J was trimmed by 7 bases and V by 6 bases; bases with no gene match: 3. This CDR3 is 12 amino acids long.

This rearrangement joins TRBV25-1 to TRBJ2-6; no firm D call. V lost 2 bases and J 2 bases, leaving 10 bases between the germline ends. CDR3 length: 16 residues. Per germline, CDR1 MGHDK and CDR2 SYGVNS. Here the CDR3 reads CASSEDILAGANVLTF. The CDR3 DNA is TGTGCCAGCAGTGAAGACATCCTTGCTGGGGCCAACGTCCTGACTTTC.

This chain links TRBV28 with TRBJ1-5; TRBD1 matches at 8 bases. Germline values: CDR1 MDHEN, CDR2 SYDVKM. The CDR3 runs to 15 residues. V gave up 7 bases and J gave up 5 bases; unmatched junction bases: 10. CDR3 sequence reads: CASNYRQGTDQPQHF. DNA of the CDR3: TGTGCCAGCAACTACCGACAGGGGACCGATCAGCCCCAGCATTTT. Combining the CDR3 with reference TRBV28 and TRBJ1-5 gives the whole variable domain DVKVTQSSRYLVKRTGEKVFLECVQDMDHENMFWYRQDPGLGLRLIYFSYDVKMKEKGDIPEGYSVSREKKERFSLILESASTNQTSMYLCASNYRQGTDQPQHFGDGTRLSIL.

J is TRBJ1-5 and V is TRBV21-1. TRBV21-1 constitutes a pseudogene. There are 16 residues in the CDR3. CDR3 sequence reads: CASSNREEKGNQPQHF. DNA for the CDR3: TGTGCCAGCAGCAACAGGGAGGAAAAGGGTAATCAGCCCCAGCATTTT.

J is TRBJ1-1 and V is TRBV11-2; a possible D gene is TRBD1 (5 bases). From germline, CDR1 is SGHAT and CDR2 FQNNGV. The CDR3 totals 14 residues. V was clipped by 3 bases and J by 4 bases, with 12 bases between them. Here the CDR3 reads CASSFRGGGTEAFF. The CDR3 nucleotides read TGTGCCAGCAGCTTCCGTGGGGGGGGCACTGAAGCTTTCTTT.

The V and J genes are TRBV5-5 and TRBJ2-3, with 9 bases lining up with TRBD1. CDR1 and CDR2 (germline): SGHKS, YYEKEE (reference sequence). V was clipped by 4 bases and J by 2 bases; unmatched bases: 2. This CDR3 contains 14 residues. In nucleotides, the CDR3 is TGTGCCAGCAGCCGGACAGGGGACACAGATACGCAGTATTTT. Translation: CASSRTGDTDTQYF.

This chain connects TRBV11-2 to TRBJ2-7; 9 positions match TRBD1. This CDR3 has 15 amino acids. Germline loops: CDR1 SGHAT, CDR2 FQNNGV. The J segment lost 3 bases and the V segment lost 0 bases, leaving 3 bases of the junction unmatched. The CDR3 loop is CASSLDMGQGYEQYF. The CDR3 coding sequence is TGTGCCAGCAGCTTAGATATGGGACAGGGCTACGAGCAGTACTTC.

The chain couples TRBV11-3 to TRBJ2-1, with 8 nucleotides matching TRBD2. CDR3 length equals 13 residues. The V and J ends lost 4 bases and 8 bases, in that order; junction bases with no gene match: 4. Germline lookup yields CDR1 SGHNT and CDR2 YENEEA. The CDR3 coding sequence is TGTGCCAGCAGCTACACGACTAGCGATGAGCAGTTCTTC. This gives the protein CASSYTTSDEQFF.

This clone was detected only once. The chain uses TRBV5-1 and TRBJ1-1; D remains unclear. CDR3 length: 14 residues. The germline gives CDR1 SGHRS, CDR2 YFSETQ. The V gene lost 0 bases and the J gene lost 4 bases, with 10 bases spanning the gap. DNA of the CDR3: TGCGCCAGCAGCTTGGGCCAGTTTGGCACTGAAGCTTTCTTT. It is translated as CASSLGQFGTEAFF.

This chain's CDR3 is CASSYSGQGPYGYTF. The CDR3 region has the DNA TGTGCCAGCAGTTACTCGGGACAGGGCCCATATGGCTACACCTTC. V and J are TRBV6-5 and TRBJ1-2, with 9 positions matching TRBD1. The CDR3 covers 15 residues. The J segment lost 5 bases and the V segment lost 0 bases, leaving 4 bases of the junction unmatched. Germline values: CDR1 MNHEY, CDR2 SVGAGI.

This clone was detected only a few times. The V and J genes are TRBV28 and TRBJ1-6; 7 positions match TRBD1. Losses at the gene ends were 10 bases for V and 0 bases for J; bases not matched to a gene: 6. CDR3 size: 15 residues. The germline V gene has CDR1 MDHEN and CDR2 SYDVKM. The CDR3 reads CANRDSGSYNSPLHF. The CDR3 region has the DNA TGTGCCAATCGGGACAGCGGCTCCTATAATTCACCCCTCCACTTT.

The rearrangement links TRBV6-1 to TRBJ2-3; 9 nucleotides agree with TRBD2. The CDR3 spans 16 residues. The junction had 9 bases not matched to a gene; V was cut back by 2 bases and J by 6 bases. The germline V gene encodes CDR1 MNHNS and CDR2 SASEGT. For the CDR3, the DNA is TGTGCCAGCAGTGAAAGGTTCGCTAGCGGGGTGGATACGCAGTATTTT. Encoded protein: CASSERFASGVDTQYF.

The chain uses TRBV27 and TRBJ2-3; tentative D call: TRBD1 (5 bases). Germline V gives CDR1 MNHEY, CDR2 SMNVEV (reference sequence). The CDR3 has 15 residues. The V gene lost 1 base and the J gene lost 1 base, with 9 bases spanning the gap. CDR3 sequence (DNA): TGTGCCAGCAGTTTATTTGGGGCAGGCACAGATACGCAGTATTTT. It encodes CASSLFGAGTDTQYF.

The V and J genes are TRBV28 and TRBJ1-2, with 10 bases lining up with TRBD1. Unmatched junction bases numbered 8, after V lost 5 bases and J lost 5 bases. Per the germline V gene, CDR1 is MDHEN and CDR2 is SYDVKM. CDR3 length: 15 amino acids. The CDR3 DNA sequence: TGTGCCAGCAGTGCGACCGGGACAGGGGAGTATGGCTACACCTTC. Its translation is CASSATGTGEYGYTF.

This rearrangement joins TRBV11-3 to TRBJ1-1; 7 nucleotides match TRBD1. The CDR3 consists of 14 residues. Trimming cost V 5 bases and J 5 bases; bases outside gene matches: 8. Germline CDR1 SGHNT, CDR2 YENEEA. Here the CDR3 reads CASSPGTEGTEAFF. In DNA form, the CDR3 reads TGTGCCAGCAGCCCCGGGACAGAGGGGACTGAAGCTTTCTTT. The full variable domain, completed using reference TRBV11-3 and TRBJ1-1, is EAGVVQSPRYKIIEKKQPVAFWCNPISGHNTLYWYLQNLGQGPELLIRYENEEAVDDSQLPKDRFSAERLKGVDSTLKIQPAELGDSAVYLCASSPGTEGTEAFFGQGTRLTVV.

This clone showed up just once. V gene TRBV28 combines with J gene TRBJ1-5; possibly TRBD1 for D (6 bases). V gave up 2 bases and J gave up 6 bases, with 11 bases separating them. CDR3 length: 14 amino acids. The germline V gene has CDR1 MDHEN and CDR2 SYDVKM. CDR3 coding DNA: TGTGCCAGCAGTTTAGTACAACAGGGTCAGCCCCAGCATTTT. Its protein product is CASSLVQQGQPQHF.

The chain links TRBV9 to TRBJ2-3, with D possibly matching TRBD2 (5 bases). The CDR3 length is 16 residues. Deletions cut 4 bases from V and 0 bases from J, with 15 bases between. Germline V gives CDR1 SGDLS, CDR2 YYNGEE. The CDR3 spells CASSPRGETSTDTQYF. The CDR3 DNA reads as TGTGCCAGCAGCCCTCGGGGTGAAACGAGCACAGATACGCAGTATTTT.